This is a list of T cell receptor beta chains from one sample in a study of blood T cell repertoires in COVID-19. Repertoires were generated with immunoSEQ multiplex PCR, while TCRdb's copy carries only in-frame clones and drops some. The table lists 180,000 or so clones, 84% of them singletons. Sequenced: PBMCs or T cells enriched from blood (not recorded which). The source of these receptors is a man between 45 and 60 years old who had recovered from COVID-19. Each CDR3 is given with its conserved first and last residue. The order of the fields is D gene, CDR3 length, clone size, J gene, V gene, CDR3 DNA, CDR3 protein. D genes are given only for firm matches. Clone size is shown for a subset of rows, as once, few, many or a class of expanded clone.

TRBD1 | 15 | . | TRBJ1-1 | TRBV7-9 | TGTGCCAGCAGCTTAGCGGGACAGATGAACACTGAAGCTTTCTTT | CASSLAGQMNTEAFF
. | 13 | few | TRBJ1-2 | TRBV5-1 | TGCGCCAGCATGGCCGACACCTCCTATGGCTACACCTTC | CASMADTSYGYTF
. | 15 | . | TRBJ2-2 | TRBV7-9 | TGTGCCAGCCAGAACTCCGCAGGGTGGGTCGGGGAGCTGTTTTTT | CASQNSAGWVGELFF
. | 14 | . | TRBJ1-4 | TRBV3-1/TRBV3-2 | TGTGCCAGCAGCTTCCGGGGGGGGCGCGGAAAACTGTTTTTT | CASSFRGGRGKLFF
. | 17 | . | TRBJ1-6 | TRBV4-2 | TGTGCCAGCAGCCAAGAAGGACAGCTAGCCAGTAATTCACCCCTCCACTTT | CASSQEGQLASNSPLHF
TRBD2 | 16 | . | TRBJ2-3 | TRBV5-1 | TGCGCCAGCAGCTTGGCAATTAGCGGGGGCACAGATACGCAGTATTTT | CASSLAISGGTDTQYF
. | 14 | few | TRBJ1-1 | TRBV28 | TGTGCCAGCAGTGTGACATCTCCGAACACTGAAGCTTTCTTT | CASSVTSPNTEAFF
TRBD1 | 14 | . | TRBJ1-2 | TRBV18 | TGTGCCAGCTCACCCAGCGGGACAGGGAATGGCTACACCTTC | CASSPSGTGNGYTF
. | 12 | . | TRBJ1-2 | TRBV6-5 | TGTGCCAGCAGTAGACAGGACTATGGCTACACCTTC | CASSRQDYGYTF
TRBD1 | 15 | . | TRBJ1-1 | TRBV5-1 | TGCGCCAGCAGCTTCCCGACAGGGCGGCAAACTGAAGCTTTCTTT | CASSFPTGRQTEAFF